A single T cell receptor (beta chain) is shown here with its context. Its antigen is unidentified. This sample was included in a study of shared clonotypes between healthy human individuals. Study-wide context: Donors, aged 18 to 49, were a couple of women and three men. A donor's plate count was three for CD4 naive and three for CD4 memory; CD8 naive had two and CD8 memory one.

Germline CDR1 and CDR2: LNHDA and SQIVND (reference sequence). The CDR3 covers 15 residues. J was trimmed by 0 bases and V by 10 bases; bases with no gene match: 8. Assay: immunoSEQ multiplex PCR; the TCRdb copy retains only in-frame clones and omits some. Here the sample spans 400,000 to 600,000 clones, roughly 95% being singletons. Study conclusions and caveats: Depth of sequencing was expected to influence donor clonotype sharing. Among non-shared clonotypes, generation probabilities were lower than among those shared by all four donors.

Input material: naive CD4+ T cells sorted from blood. Specified subset: CD45RA+ positively selected. J is TRBJ2-1 and V is TRBV19; TRBD1 agrees at 8 bases. This receptor was obtained from a young woman in good health. CDR3 sequence: CATIPGGRSYNEQFF. CDR3 DNA: TGTGCCACCATTCCAGGGGGCCGCTCCTACAATGAGCAGTTCTTC.